Listed below are T cell receptor beta chains from one sample, sequenced in a study of synovial regulatory T cells in juvenile arthritis. Sequenced by immunoSEQ multiplex PCR; TCRdb stores in-frame clones only, minus some. The table for this sample gives some 9,700 clones. Sample: Treg cells from blood. The receptors shown here come from a donor aged 2-30 years with juvenile idiopathic arthritis. The CDR3 runs from the conserved cysteine through the conserved F or W. Fields, in order: CDR3 length, J gene, V gene, CDR3 protein.

14	TRBJ2-7	TRBV19	CASSIKYTTYEQYF
19	TRBJ2-7	TRBV5-6	CASSNLGLAGLSFSYEQYF
15	TRBJ1-3	TRBV5-1	CASRPDGASGNTIYF
13	TRBJ2-3	TRBV6-1	CASRTGGTDTQYF
13	TRBJ1-3	TRBV2	CASRGLLGNTIYF
15	TRBJ1-5	TRBV2	CASSWDRVWNQPQHF
14	TRBJ1-4	TRBV11-2	CASSPPGRMEKLFF
14	TRBJ2-3	TRBV10-3	CAITLAGESDTQYF
18	TRBJ2-6	TRBV4-1	CASSRRDRTSSGANVLTF
13	TRBJ1-2	TRBV7-9	CASSLPNSGGYTF
13	TRBJ1-6	TRBV7-8	CASSLRTASPLHF
17	TRBJ2-1	TRBV12-5	CASGFRYSGVSYNEQFF
14	TRBJ2-3	TRBV10-3	CAAGASGSTDTQYF
10	TRBJ2-5	TRBV20-1	CSASGETQYF
15	TRBJ1-5	TRBV10-3	CAISPGALSNQPQHF
11	TRBJ2-5	TRBV20-1	CSAREAGTQYF
13	TRBJ2-1	TRBV6-1	CASSAVSLNWQFF
13	TRBJ1-5	TRBV6-5	CASSYRRYQPQHF
14	TRBJ2-2	TRBV5-1	CASSFPGLVGELFF
15	TRBJ1-1	TRBV6-1	CASSGLKQRNTEAFF
14	TRBJ2-3	TRBV4-1	CASSQGQRPDTQYF
11	TRBJ2-7	TRBV5-6	CASSLRNEQFF
15	TRBJ1-2	TRBV19	CASSTGLRVNYGYTF
10	TRBJ1-1	TRBV20-1	CGLAAPEAFF
14	TRBJ1-3	TRBV19	CATSKGGTGNTIYF
12	TRBJ2-2	TRBV5-6	CASRLGPGELFF
14	TRBJ1-2	TRBV5-1	CASSWSGTGDGYTF
11	TRBJ2-1	TRBV10-3	CAISRGREQFF
14	TRBJ2-7	TRBV21-1	CASSKGQGIYEQYF
15	TRBJ1-2	TRBV12-5	CASGLSGTVNYGYTF
16	TRBJ1-5	TRBV10-3	CAISEGDGNSNQPQHF
13	TRBJ1-2	TRBV19	CASSNRGVGGYTF
20	TRBJ2-3	TRBV6-1	CASSEYGQTRGRASTDTQYF
16	TRBJ1-3	TRBV6-1	CASSEGGGQSGNTIYF
13	TRBJ1-2	TRBV7-9	CASSSSTGYGYTF
15	TRBJ1-2	TRBV6-1	CASSRTLRETYGYTF
14	TRBJ1-1	TRBV4-1	CASSQVSVNTEAFF
14	TRBJ1-1	TRBV4-1	CASSAKRVGTEAFF
12	TRBJ2-2	TRBV5-4	CASSPGIGELFF
14	TRBJ1-1	TRBV18	CASSIVQVNTEAFF
13	TRBJ1-4	TRBV10-3	CAIRGSTNEKLFF
14	TRBJ2-3	TRBV18	CASSPQGGTDTQYF
13	TRBJ1-1	TRBV6-1	CASSAQGVTEAFF
13	TRBJ2-5	TRBV6-1	CASSRGVVETQYF
13	TRBJ2-7	TRBV7-8	CATPGPFGGEQYF
18	TRBJ1-2	TRBV6-1	CASSEPGFPPDRSYGYTF
16	TRBJ2-1	TRBV5-6	CASSLGRGLSYNEQFF
16	TRBJ1-5	TRBV11-2	CASSLNAGGGNQPQHF